Following are 3 T cell receptor beta chains from one sample sequenced in a study of response to subunit inactivated influenza vaccine. TCRdb called the RT-PCR reads again in MiXCR, with one record for every CDR3 protein. The data show approximately 530,000 distinct CDR3 sequences, less than 8% seen once. Specimen: PBMCs from blood, collected less than 25 months after vaccination. All receptors come from a man between 50 and 70 years old who received an inactivated influenza vaccine.

In this sample, this clonotype turned up a few times. A read error may produce the germline difference seen at one junction end. This sequence joins TRBV7-2 and TRBJ2-1; 7 bases are a match to TRBD1. Germline V CDR1 and CDR2: SGHTA, FQGNSA. CDR3 length equals 12 residues. The CDR3 is CASSPGTERRLF. The CDR3 DNA reads TGTGCCAGCAGCCCCGGGACAGAGCGGAGGCTCTTC.

This clonotype has a handful of counts. The genes are TRBV25-1 and TRBJ1-1; D not resolved. The CDR3 totals 15 residues. Trimming pared 3 bases from V and 11 bases from J, leaving 22 bases between. Germline V gene sequence: CDR1 MGHDK, CDR2 SYGVNS. CDR3 region: CASSDPLAGNEKAFF. The CDR3 DNA sequence: TGTGCCAGCAGTGATCCCCTGGCGGGGAACGAGAAGGCTTTCTTT.

This clonotype came up a few times. The gene calls are TRBV4-3 and TRBJ2-5; no reliable D call. Germline CDR1 LGHNA, CDR2 YSLEER. Trimming left V 4 bases short and J 1 base short, with 10 bases between. CDR3 size: 14 residues. The CDR3 loop is CASSPRAFQETQYF. The DNA of the CDR3 is TGCGCCAGCAGCCCCCGGGCCTTCCAAGAGACCCAGTACTTC.